The 9 T cell receptor beta chains reported below all come from one sample, sequenced in a study of CD8+ T cells in alopecia areata. Specified treatment: oral pan-JAK inhibitor, 5-10 mg twice daily. Sequencing used cDNA as its template, made by extracting RNA and reverse transcribing it. This table comes from immunoSEQ multiplex PCR, and its TCRdb copy is limited to in-frame clones, with some not included. Of about 94,000 clones listed, about 70% are singletons. The sample consisted of CD8+ T cells sorted from blood, taken between weeks 43 and 45, from a patient treated with tofacitinib. These receptors were obtained from a human donor with alopecia areata.

This rearrangement joins TRBV9 to TRBJ2-7; D is unclear. Per germline, CDR1 SGDLS and CDR2 YYNGEE. V lost 3 bases to trimming and J lost 3 bases, with 16 bases between them. There are 15 residues in the CDR3. The CDR3 DNA sequence: TGTGCCAGCAGCGAAGGGCAGAGAGAATTCTACGAGCAGTACTTC. Protein product: CASSEGQREFYEQYF.

This clone appeared once. The rearrangement joins TRBV27 to TRBJ1-2; D not resolved. Trimming stripped 8 bases from V and 5 bases from J, with 9 bases between. Germline CDR1 is MNHEY and CDR2 is SMNVEV (reference sequence). The CDR3 spans 11 residues. This CDR3 reads CASRARYGYTF. As DNA, the CDR3 is TGTGCCAGCCGGGCTCGTTATGGCTACACCTTC.

The chain carries TRBV7-8 and TRBJ2-7; 9 nucleotides agree with TRBD2. Trimming at V came to 5 bases and at J to 1 base, leaving 15 bases not matched to a gene. This CDR3 is 18 amino acids long. Germline V gene data show CDR1 as SGHVS and CDR2 as FQNEAQ. The CDR3: CASSPRLAGDPGSYEQYF. The CDR3 DNA follows: TGTGCCAGCAGCCCTCGATTAGCGGGGGACCCAGGGTCCTACGAGCAGTACTTC.

This clone is labeled medium-sized. The chain links TRBV27 to TRBJ1-2, with a possible D match to TRBD1 (6 bases). CDR1 is MNHEY, CDR2 SMNVEV, per germline (reference sequence). The CDR3 runs to 15 residues. The ends were cut back, 5 bases at V and 7 bases at J, with 20 bases in the middle. The CDR3 nucleotides read TGTGCCAGCAGTCCTAAAAACGACAGGACCGGTGGCTACACCTTC. This encodes CASSPKNDRTGGYTF.

In its sample, this clone was seen a few times. CDR3 loop: CASSYSSRTYEQYF. The CDR3 DNA is TGTGCCAGCAGTTACTCTTCCAGGACCTACGAGCAGTACTTC. The chain couples TRBV27 to TRBJ2-7; unclear D gene. CDR1 is MNHEY, CDR2 SMNVEV, per germline (reference sequence). The CDR3 covers 14 residues. Trimming shortened V by 4 bases and J by 2 bases, and 12 bases separated the two germline ends.

This clone was counted between two and nine times. This chain joins TRBV2 and TRBJ2-5; D is ambiguous. CDR1 is SNHLY, CDR2 FYNNEI, per germline. Trimming shortened V by 7 bases and J by 5 bases, and 5 bases separated the two germline ends. The CDR3 is 10 amino acids. The CDR3 DNA is TGTGCCAGCACAACCGAGACCCAGTACTTC. Its translation: CASTTETQYF. Complete variable domain (other parts from reference TRBV2 and TRBJ2-5): EPEVTQTPSHQVTQMGQEVILRCVPISNHLYFYWYRQILGQKVEFLVSFYNNEISEKSEIFDDQFSVERPDGSNFTLKIRSTKLEDSAMYFCASTTETQYFGPGTRLLVL.

This rearrangement joins TRBV7-9 to TRBJ2-3; tentatively, D is TRBD1 or TRBD2 (5 bases each). Germline CDR1 reads SEHNR; CDR2 reads FQNEAQ (reference sequence). V was clipped by 4 bases and J by 1 base, with 15 bases between them. The length of the CDR3 is 16 residues. Here the CDR3 reads CASSSGNRGGTDTQYF. In DNA form, the CDR3 reads TGTGCCAGCAGCTCAGGAAACAGAGGGGGCACAGATACGCAGTATTTT. Variable domain in full (rest from reference TRBV7-9 and TRBJ2-3): DTGVSQNPRHKITKRGQNVTFRCDPISEHNRLYWYRQTLGQGPEFLTYFQNEAQLEKSRLLSDRFSAERPKGSFSTLEIQRTEQGDSAMYLCASSSGNRGGTDTQYFGPGTRLTVL.

J is TRBJ1-2 and V is TRBV29-1, with a possible D match to TRBD1 (6 bases). Trimming removed 3 bases from V and 4 bases from J, with 15 bases in between. The CDR3 is made up of 14 amino acids. Germline loops: CDR1 SQVTM, CDR2 ANQGSEA. Here the CDR3 DNA reads TGCAGCGTTGATCAGGGGCCGAGGCGCTATGGCTACACCTTC. This codes for CSVDQGPRRYGYTF. The whole variable domain, filled in from reference TRBV29-1 and TRBJ1-2, reads SAVISQKPSRDICQRGTSLTIQCQVDSQVTMMFWYRQQPGQSLTLIATANQGSEATYESGFVIDKFPISRPNLTFSTLTVSNMSPEDSSIYLCSVDQGPRRYGYTFGSGTRLTVV.

J is TRBJ1-6 and V is TRBV6-6; 9 bases agree with TRBD1. Per germline, CDR1 MNHNY and CDR2 SVGAGI (reference sequence). The CDR3 runs 15 residues. After removal of 7 bases from V and 11 bases from J, the junction contained 12 bases not matched to a gene. CDR3 loop: CASTDRGDRSAPLHF. CDR3 nucleotide sequence: TGTGCCAGCACCGACAGGGGGGACCGCTCGGCACCCCTCCACTTT.